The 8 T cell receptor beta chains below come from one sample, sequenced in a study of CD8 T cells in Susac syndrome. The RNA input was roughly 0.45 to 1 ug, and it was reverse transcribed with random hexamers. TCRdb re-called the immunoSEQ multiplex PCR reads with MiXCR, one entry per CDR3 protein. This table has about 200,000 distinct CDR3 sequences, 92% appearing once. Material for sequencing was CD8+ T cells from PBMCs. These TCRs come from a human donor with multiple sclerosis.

This chain's CDR3 is CAWSVFGLAGSGPSYEQYF. DNA of the CDR3: TGTGCCTGGAGTGTATTCGGACTAGCGGGATCCGGGCCCTCCTACGAGCAGTACTTC. The chain has TRBV30 and TRBJ2-7; 12 nucleotides align to TRBD2. Germline CDR1 and CDR2: GTSNPN and SVGIG (reference sequence). The junction had 12 bases not matched to a gene; V was cut back by 0 bases and J by 0 bases. There are 19 residues in the CDR3.

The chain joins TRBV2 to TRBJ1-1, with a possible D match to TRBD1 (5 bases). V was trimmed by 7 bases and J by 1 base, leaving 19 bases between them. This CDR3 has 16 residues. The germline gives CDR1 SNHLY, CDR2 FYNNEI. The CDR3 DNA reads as TGTGCCAGCACAGTCGCAGCAAGGGGAAGGAACACTGAAGCTTTCTTT. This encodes CASTVAARGRNTEAFF.

In DNA form, the CDR3 reads TGTGCCACCAGCAGAGATTCGCAGGGGTCCTACAATGAGCAGTTCTTC. Protein sequence: CATSRDSQGSYNEQFF. The chain combines TRBV15 with TRBJ2-1, with D tentatively TRBD1 (6 bases). The CDR3 has 16 residues. V was pared by 0 bases and J by 1 base, with 10 bases between. Germline-derived CDR1 and CDR2 are LNHNV and YYDKDF (reference sequence).

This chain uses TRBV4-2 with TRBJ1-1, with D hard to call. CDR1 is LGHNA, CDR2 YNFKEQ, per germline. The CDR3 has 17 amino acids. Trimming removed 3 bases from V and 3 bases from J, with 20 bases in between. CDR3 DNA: TGTGCCAGCAGCCAGTCGGGGATCGGGTACTGGGACACTGAAGCTTTCTTT. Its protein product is CASSQSGIGYWDTEAFF.

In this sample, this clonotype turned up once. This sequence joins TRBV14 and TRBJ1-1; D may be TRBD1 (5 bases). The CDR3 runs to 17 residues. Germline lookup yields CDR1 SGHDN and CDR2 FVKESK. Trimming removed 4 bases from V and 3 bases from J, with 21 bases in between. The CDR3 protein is CASSPVAGRFVHTEAFF. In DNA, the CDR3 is TGTGCCAGCAGCCCGGTCGCGGGGCGGTTTGTGCACACTGAAGCTTTCTTT.

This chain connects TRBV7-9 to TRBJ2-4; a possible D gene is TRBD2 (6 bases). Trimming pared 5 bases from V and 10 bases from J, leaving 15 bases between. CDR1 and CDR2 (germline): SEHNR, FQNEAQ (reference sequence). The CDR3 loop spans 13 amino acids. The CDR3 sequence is CASSVRDSEIQYF. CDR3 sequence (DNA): TGTGCCAGCAGCGTCCGGGACTCAGAAATTCAGTACTTC. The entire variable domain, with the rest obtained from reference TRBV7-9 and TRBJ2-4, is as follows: DTGVSQNPRHKITKRGQNVTFRCDPISEHNRLYWYRQTLGQGPEFLTYFQNEAQLEKSRLLSDRFSAERPKGSFSTLEIQRTEQGDSAMYLCASSVRDSEIQYFGAGTRLSVL.

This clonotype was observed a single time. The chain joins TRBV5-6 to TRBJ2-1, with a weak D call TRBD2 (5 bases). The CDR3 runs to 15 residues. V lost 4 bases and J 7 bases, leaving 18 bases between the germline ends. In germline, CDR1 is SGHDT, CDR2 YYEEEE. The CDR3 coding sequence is TGTGCCAGCAGCCCCGTTGTAGGTCTAGCAAATGAGCAGTTCTTC. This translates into CASSPVVGLANEQFF.

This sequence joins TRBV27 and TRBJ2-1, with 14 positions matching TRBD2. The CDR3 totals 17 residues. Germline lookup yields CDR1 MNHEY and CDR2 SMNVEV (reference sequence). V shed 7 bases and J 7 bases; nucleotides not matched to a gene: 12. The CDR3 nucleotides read TGTGCCAGCAAGGGACTAGCGGGAGAAGGGTATAAGAATGAGCAGTTCTTC. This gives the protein CASKGLAGEGYKNEQFF.